The entry below describes one TCR beta chain. This clone has just a few counts. What this receptor recognizes is not known. Base qualities are not recorded, but no much larger clone differs from it by a single base. TCRB CDR3 sequencing used the immunoSEQ assay on genomic DNA. Concerning the study's data processing: Published virus-specific TCRB sequences were compared with patient CD8+ clones larger than 1%, and only a few matches were found. Nothing other than productive TCRB rearrangements was included in the analyses. Clonality was calculated as a Shannon entropy-based productive clonality index, and a clone was defined by a unique TCRB CDR3 sequence. Repertoire overlap between two samples was calculated from the template counts of each clone relative to total templates per sample. V-gene usage from TCRB sequencing and V-gene usage measured by flow cytometry were correlated (Spearman r of 0.6 to 0.7). TCRdb limited this immuneACCESS table to in-frame rearrangements with V and J called. A share of clones is missing; checked studies link under half to unresolved V genes, and the rest is unexplained. Clone size and the V and J calls come from that table; the DNA yielded D and trimming. This sample has 15,000 or so clones in its table, and approximately 80% of those were observed once. The ten biggest clones cover approximately 19% of the sample.

Flow cytometry confirmed the purity of CD4+ and CD8+ cells that had been isolated by positive magnetic bead selection on an AutoMACS. Initial screening for clonal expansions relied on flow cytometry with a TCR V beta antibody panel, after which sorted CD8+ fractions underwent TCRB deep sequencing for characterization. Peripheral blood mononuclear cells were isolated by Ficoll-Paque PLUS density gradient separation. DNA was extracted from CD4-enriched, CD8-enriched or PBMC samples with Nucleospin Tissue or Tissue XS kits and quantified with a Qubit 2.0 fluorometer. These data originate in a study of somatic mutations in cytotoxic T cells in rheumatoid arthritis (dated 2017 in TCRdb). Study-level background: Before any treatment started and right after they were diagnosed, patients gave peripheral blood samples (about 30 ml EDTA). The median ages of the patient and control groups were essentially identical. Some T-cell populations stained with V beta antibodies were sorted by flow on a FACSAria II or Sony SH800 to nearly 100% purity, with sorted V beta1+ cells additionally subjected to TCRB sequencing. In newly diagnosed rheumatoid arthritis without treatment, the study examined if expanded CD8+ T-cell clones harbor somatic mutations, relying on TCRB deep sequencing to characterize clonality. TCRB deep sequencing covered roughly 60 patients with rheumatoid arthritis along with around 22 healthy controls. Results the study describes overall, beyond this receptor: Rheumatoid arthritis patients and age-matched healthy controls did not significantly differ in CD8+ T-cell clonality. Several identical CD8+ TCRB sequences were found in both blood and synovial fluid, and in about an eighth of the roughly 65 patients the largest CD8+ clone exceeded 20% of CD8+ cells. The antigen targets of the expanded CD8+ clones were unknown, and absence from virus-specific databases did not rule out viral specificity. No adjustment for multiple comparisons was made for the slight TRBV07 underrepresentation in patients. In patients, CD8+ clonality rose with age (Spearman r of about 0.53), which was not the case in healthy controls.

Via the germline V gene, CDR1 is MRHNA and CDR2 SNTAGT. The V and J ends are trimmed by 0 bases and 7 bases, leaving 10 bases between them. The CDR3 runs 14 amino acids, cysteine and phenylalanine included. Of the read, only the CDR3 DNA is kept; its 42 bases are in frame from base 1. The specimen was CD8+ T cells sorted from blood. The TCR originated in an adult with rheumatoid arthritis. This chain is built from TRBV6-4 and TRBJ2-1, with the D gene too uncertain to name. The DNA sequence reads TGTGCCAGCAGTGACTCGTATCGCGGTAATGAGCAGTTCTTC. This codes for CASSDSYRGNEQFF.